The entry below gives a single TCR beta chain sequence along with its context. This clone was picked up one time. Its cognate antigen has yet to be identified. No much larger clone is present one base from it, and per-base qualities are unavailable. Library creation used the immunoSEQ multiplex PCR assay. TCRdb retrieved this table from immuneACCESS and kept in-frame rearrangements only. Not all clones are present; in checked studies, unresolved V genes account for under half, and no reason is known for the remainder. The sample includes 55,000 or so clones, with approximately 80% observed a single time. The top ten hold under 7% of the sample. In this study, focal radiation therapy paired with CTLA-4 blockade (ipilimumab) was tested in patients who had chemo-refractory metastatic non-small-cell lung cancer. The CDR3 contains 16 residues, cysteine and phenylalanine counted. The sequence is cut down to CDR3 DNA, 48 bases in frame from base 1. Taken from the germline V gene, the CDR1 and CDR2 loops are SGHRS and YFSETQ. V trim: 7 bases; J trim: 5 bases; unmatched bases: 15.

The data derive from a study of radiotherapy plus CTLA-4 blockade in lung cancer (dated by TCRdb to the late 2010s). Study-wide context: Among enrolled patients, 18% had an objective response and about 30% reached disease control. General findings and caveats noted by the study authors: TCR clones derived from tumors expanded in peripheral blood after treatment with radiotherapy and ipilimumab. The strongest predictors of response were reported to be early dynamic shifts in blood T cell clones along with a rise in serum interferon-beta following radiation.

The sample here was peripheral blood, taken from a patient treated with radiotherapy plus ipilimumab. The sequence is built from TRBV5-1 and TRBJ2-7; 10 nucleotides in the junction match TRBD1. The receptor was derived from a human donor with non-small cell lung cancer whose response to radiotherapy plus ipilimumab could not be evaluated. The sequenced DNA is TGCGCCAGCGGATTCCCTACCGGGACAGGGGTGAACGAGCAGTACTTC. Its translation is CASGFPTGTGVNEQYF.